Listed below are T cell receptor beta chains from one sample, sequenced in a study of T cells expressing NK-cell markers. TCRdb reprocessed the 5' RACE reads and keeps a single row for each CDR3 protein, giving no DNA. This table lists approximately 170,000 distinct CDR3 sequences. Sequenced sample: blood T cells: a sorted CD56 or NKG2C T cell subset, CD4+ or CD8+ T cells, or bulk PBMC T cells (not recorded which). The origin of the receptors is a man aged 18-70 years in good health. CDR3s include the opening cysteine and the closing phenylalanine or tryptophan. Fields, in order: J gene, V gene, CDR3 protein.

J gene: TRBJ2-2
V gene: TRBV24-1
CDR3 protein: CATSVTNTGELFF

J gene: TRBJ1-2
V gene: TRBV15
CDR3 protein: CATSSGTVYGYTF

J gene: TRBJ2-3
V gene: TRBV27
CDR3 protein: CASSSRQGADTQYF

J gene: TRBJ2-3
V gene: TRBV5-4
CDR3 protein: CATTGVGDTQYF

J gene: TRBJ2-2
V gene: TRBV27
CDR3 protein: CASTRGGELFF

J gene: TRBJ2-1
V gene: TRBV25-1
CDR3 protein: CASSESPHNEQFF

J gene: TRBJ2-7
V gene: TRBV5-1
CDR3 protein: CASRGTASYEQYF

J gene: TRBJ2-1
V gene: TRBV11-2
CDR3 protein: CASSSAGSGGAYNEQFF

J gene: TRBJ2-7
V gene: TRBV7-2
CDR3 protein: CASSLDSVPYEQYF

J gene: TRBJ1-1
V gene: TRBV6-1
CDR3 protein: CASSGGPHGEAFF

J gene: TRBJ2-3
V gene: TRBV29-1
CDR3 protein: CSVDQFTDTQYF

J gene: TRBJ1-5
V gene: TRBV6-5
CDR3 protein: CASSYFLGSNQPQHF

J gene: TRBJ2-5
V gene: TRBV20-1
CDR3 protein: CSAREGTGMRETQYF

J gene: TRBJ2-1
V gene: TRBV29-1
CDR3 protein: CSVEAGVEQFF

J gene: TRBJ1-2
V gene: TRBV7-9
CDR3 protein: CASSLDAGQLYGYTF

J gene: TRBJ1-2
V gene: TRBV20-1
CDR3 protein: CSARDREVGPNYGYTF

J gene: TRBJ2-7
V gene: TRBV28
CDR3 protein: CASTRQGGSWEQYF

J gene: TRBJ2-3
V gene: TRBV28
CDR3 protein: CASSFFPTVGEADTQYF

J gene: TRBJ2-1
V gene: TRBV5-1
CDR3 protein: CASSLVGYLSYNEQFF

J gene: TRBJ2-1
V gene: TRBV14
CDR3 protein: CASSPDPGSWGNEQFF